These 10 T cell receptor beta chains came from one sample sequenced in a study of T cells in narcolepsy (dated by TCRdb to the late 2010s). The library relied on the immunoSEQ multiplex PCR assay. The immuneACCESS repertoire file appears here via TCRdb, limited to in-frame rearrangements. These files lack a portion of the clones; in checked studies, under half of the deficit traces to unresolved V genes, and the cause of the others is not known. The sample table shows about 33,000 clones, and roughly 90% are seen once. The ten largest clones add up to 0.95% to 1.5% of the sample. Input material: CD45RA- memory CD4+ T cells from PBMCs. The cell subset or site label for this specimen denotes: memory T cells sorted ex vivo from peripheral blood. All receptors come from a human donor with narcolepsy.

This rearrangement joins TRBV4-3 to TRBJ1-1, with unresolved D. Trimming cost V 0 bases and J 4 bases, with 6 bases left between them. Germline V CDR1 and CDR2: LGHNA, YSLEER. The CDR3 totals 13 residues. This CDR3 reads CASSQDWCTEAFF. The CDR3 DNA is TGCGCCAGCAGCCAAGACTGGTGCACTGAAGCTTTCTTT.

The V call is TRBV5-1, the J call TRBJ2-3, with D perhaps matching TRBD2 (7 bases). The CDR3 contains 15 residues. Germline CDR1 SGHRS, CDR2 YFSETQ. V shed 2 bases and J shed 2 bases, with 12 bases lying between them. CDR3 sequence reads: CASSFMGGATDTQYF. In nucleotides, the CDR3 is TGCGCCAGCAGCTTTATGGGGGGGGCCACAGATACGCAGTATTTT.

This clone was detected only once. The rearrangement joins TRBV6-5 to TRBJ2-7; 9 bases are shared with TRBD1. The CDR3 is 14 amino acids. Germline V gene data show CDR1 as MNHEY and CDR2 as SVGAGI. The trim removed 4 bases at V and 5 bases at J, leaving 6 bases unmatched. The CDR3 region is CASSSDRGVDEQYF. CDR3 sequence (DNA): TGTGCCAGCAGTTCCGACAGGGGGGTCGACGAGCAGTACTTC.

The J gene is TRBJ1-2, the V gene TRBV6-6; D remains ambiguous. Trimming cost V 6 bases and J 4 bases, with 12 bases left between them. The CDR3 has 13 residues. Germline-derived CDR1 and CDR2 are MNHNY and SVGAGI (reference sequence). The CDR3 spells CASSPGRSYGYTF. The CDR3 nucleotides read TGTGCCAGCAGCCCCGGGAGGAGCTATGGCTACACCTTC.

The genes are TRBV13 and TRBJ2-1; 14 bases are a match to TRBD2. CDR1 and CDR2 (germline): PRHDT, FYEKMQ (reference sequence). CDR3 length equals 15 residues. Trimming took 5 bases from V and 9 from J; bases not matched to a gene: 6. This CDR3 is CASSTGLAGAIEQFF. CDR3 DNA sequence: TGTGCCAGCAGCACGGGACTAGCGGGAGCGATTGAGCAGTTCTTC. Complete variable domain (other parts from reference TRBV13 and TRBJ2-1): AAGVIQSPRHLIKEKRETATLKCYPIPRHDTVYWYQQGPGQDPQFLISFYEKMQSDKGSIPDRFSAQQFSDYHSELNMSSLELGDSALYFCASSTGLAGAIEQFFGPGTRLTVL.

Regarding this clone: Different DNA sequences within this sample yield the same CDR3. V usage is TRBV19 and J usage is TRBJ1-5; 11 nucleotides match TRBD1. V lost 3 bases and J lost 7; bases outside the gene matches: 8. CDR1 is LNHDA, CDR2 SQIVND, per germline (reference sequence). This CDR3 region has 16 residues. The chain's CDR3 is CASSIPGQGARQPQHF. CDR3 sequence (DNA): TGTGCCAGTAGTATCCCCGGACAGGGGGCAAGACAGCCCCAGCATTTT.

The CDR3 sequence: CASSPGQGFGNTIYF. The CDR3, as DNA: TGTGCCAGCAGCCCGGGACAGGGTTTTGGAAACACCATATATTTT. This chain connects TRBV7-2 to TRBJ1-3; 9 bases line up with TRBD1. Losses at the gene ends were 5 bases for V and 3 bases for J; bases not matched to a gene: 5. This CDR3 has 15 amino acids. Germline CDR1 SGHTA, CDR2 FQGNSA.

This sequence joins TRBV9 and TRBJ2-1, with a tentative D call TRBD2 (6 bases). CDR1 is SGDLS and CDR2 is YYNGEE in the germline V gene. Trimming removed 0 bases from V and 4 bases from J, with 17 bases in between. This CDR3 is 17 amino acids long. The CDR3 DNA is TGTGCCAGCAGCGTAGAACTGCGGGGTCTCGGGTACAATGAGCAGTTCTTC. This gives the protein CASSVELRGLGYNEQFF.

The table lists this clone with a few counts. The chain joins TRBV11-1 to TRBJ1-6; D not certain. This CDR3 has 14 amino acids. Germline V gene lookup returns CDR1 SGHAT and CDR2 FQDESV (reference sequence). V gave up 1 base and J gave up 7 bases, with 8 bases separating them. This CDR3 reads CASSLVGNNSPLHF. The CDR3 nucleotides read TGTGCCAGCAGCTTAGTGGGGAACAATTCACCCCTCCACTTT.

The chain carries TRBV28 and TRBJ2-5; 7 nucleotides agree with TRBD2. Trimming at V came to 8 bases and at J to 3 bases, leaving 3 bases not matched to a gene. Germline CDR1 and CDR2: MDHEN and SYDVKM. The CDR3 totals 12 residues. CDR3: CASGGVKETQYF. In DNA, the CDR3 is TGTGCCAGCGGGGGGGTCAAAGAGACCCAGTACTTC.